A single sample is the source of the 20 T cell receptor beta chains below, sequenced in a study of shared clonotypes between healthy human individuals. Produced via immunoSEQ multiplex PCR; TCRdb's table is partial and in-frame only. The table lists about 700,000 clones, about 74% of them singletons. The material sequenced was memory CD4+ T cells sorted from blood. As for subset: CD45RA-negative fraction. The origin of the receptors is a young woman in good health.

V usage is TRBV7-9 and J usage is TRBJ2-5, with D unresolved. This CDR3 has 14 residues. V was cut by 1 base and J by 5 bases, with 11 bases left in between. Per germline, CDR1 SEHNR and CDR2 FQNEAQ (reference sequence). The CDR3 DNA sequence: TGTGCCAGCAGCTTAGTTTTGGGAAGGGAGACCCAGTACTTC. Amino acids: CASSLVLGRETQYF.

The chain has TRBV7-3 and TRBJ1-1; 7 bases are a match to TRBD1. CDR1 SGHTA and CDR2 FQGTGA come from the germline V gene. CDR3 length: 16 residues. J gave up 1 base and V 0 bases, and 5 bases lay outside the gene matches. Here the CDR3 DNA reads TGTGCCAGCAGCTTAACAGGGGGCGCCGAGAACACTGAAGCTTTCTTT. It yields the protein CASSLTGGAENTEAFF.

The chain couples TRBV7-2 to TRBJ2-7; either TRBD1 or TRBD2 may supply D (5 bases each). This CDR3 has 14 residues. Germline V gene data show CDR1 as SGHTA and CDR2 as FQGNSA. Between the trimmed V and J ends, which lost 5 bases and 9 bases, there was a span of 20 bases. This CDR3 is CASSPMGVGGVQYF. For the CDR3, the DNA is TGTGCCAGCAGCCCCATGGGGGTTGGGGGTGTGCAGTACTTC.

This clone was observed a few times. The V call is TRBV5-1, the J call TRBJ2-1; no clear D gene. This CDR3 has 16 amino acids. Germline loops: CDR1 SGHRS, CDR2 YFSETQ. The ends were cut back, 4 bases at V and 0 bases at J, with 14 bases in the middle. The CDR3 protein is CASSLTRVGSYNEQFF. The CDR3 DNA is TGCGCCAGCAGCCTGACCCGGGTTGGCTCCTACAATGAGCAGTTCTTC.

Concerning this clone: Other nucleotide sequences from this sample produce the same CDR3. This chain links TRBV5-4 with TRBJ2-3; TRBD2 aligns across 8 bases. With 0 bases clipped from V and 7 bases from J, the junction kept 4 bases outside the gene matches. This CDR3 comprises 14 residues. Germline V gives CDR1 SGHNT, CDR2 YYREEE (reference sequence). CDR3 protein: CASSLGGSGNTQYF. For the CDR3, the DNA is TGTGCCAGCAGCTTGGGCGGTAGCGGGAATACGCAGTATTTT.

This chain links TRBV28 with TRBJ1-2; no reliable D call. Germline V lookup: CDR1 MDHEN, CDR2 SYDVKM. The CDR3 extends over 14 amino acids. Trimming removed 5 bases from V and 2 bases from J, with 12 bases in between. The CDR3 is CASSPRISNYGYTF. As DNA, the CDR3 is TGTGCCAGCAGTCCCAGAATATCAAACTATGGCTACACCTTC.

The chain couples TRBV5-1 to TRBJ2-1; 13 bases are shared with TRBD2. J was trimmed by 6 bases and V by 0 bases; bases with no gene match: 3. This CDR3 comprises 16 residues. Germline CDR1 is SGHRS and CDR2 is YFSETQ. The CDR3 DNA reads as TGCGCCAGCAGCTTGGCGGGACTAGCGGGAATCAATGAGCAGTTCTTC. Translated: CASSLAGLAGINEQFF.

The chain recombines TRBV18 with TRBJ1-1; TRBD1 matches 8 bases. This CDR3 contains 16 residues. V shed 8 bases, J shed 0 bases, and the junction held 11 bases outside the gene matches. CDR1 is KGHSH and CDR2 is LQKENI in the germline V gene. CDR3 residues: CASDTGQGRVNTEAFF. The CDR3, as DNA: TGTGCCAGCGACACCGGACAGGGACGCGTGAACACTGAAGCTTTCTTT.

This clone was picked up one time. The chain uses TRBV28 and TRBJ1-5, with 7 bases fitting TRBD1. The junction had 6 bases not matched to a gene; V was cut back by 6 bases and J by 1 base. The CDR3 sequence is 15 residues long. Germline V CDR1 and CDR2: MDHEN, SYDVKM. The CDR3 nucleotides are TGTGCCAGCAGGCCTCAGGGGGTGAGCAATCAGCCCCAGCATTTT. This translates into CASRPQGVSNQPQHF.

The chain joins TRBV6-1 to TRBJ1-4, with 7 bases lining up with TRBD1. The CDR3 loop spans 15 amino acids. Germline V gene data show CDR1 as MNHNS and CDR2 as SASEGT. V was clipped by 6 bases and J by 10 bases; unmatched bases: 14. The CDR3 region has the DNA TGTGCCAGCAGCCCGGCGGGACAGCGGGAGGGAAAACTGTTTTTT. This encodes CASSPAGQREGKLFF.

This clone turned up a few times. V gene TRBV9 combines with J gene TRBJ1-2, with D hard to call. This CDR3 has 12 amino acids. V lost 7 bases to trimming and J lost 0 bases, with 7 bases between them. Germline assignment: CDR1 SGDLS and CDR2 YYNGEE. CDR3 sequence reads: CASSTTNYGYTF. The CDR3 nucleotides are TGTGCCAGCTCGACAACTAACTATGGCTACACCTTC.

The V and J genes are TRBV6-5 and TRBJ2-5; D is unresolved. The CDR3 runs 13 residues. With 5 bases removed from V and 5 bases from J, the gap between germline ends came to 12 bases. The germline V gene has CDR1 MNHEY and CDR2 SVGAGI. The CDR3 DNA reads TGTGCCAGCAGTAAACAGTCTGGGGAGACCCAGTACTTC. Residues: CASSKQSGETQYF.

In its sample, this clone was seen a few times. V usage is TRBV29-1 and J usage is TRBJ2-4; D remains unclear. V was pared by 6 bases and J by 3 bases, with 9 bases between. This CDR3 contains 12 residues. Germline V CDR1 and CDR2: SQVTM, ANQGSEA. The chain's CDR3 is CSVSVGKNIQYF. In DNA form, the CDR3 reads TGCAGCGTCTCAGTAGGCAAAAACATTCAGTACTTC.

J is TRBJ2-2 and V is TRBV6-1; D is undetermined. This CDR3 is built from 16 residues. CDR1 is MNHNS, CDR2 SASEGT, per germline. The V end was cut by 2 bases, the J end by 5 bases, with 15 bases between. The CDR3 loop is CASSEMGRVVTGELFF. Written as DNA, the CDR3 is TGTGCCAGCAGTGAAATGGGTAGAGTTGTAACCGGGGAGCTGTTTTTT.

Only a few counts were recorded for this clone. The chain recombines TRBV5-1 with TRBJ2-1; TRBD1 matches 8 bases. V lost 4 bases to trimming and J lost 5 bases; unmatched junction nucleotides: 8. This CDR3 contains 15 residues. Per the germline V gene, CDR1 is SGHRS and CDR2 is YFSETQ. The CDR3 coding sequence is TGCGCCAGCAGCAAACCGGGACAGGTTAACAATGAGCAGTTCTTC. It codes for CASSKPGQVNNEQFF.

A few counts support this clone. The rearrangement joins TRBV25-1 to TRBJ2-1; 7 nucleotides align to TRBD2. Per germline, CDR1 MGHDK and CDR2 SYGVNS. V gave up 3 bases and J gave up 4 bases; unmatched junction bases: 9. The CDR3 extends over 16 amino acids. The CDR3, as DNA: TGTGCCAGCAGTGAGGTAGGAGGGAGGGTTTACAATGAGCAGTTCTTC. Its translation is CASSEVGGRVYNEQFF.

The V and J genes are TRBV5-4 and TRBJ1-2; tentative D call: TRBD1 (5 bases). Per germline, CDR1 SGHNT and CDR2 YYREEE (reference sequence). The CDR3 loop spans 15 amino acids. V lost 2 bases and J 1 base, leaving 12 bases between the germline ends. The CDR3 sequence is CASSFLGDGNYGYTF. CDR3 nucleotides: TGTGCCAGCAGCTTTTTGGGGGACGGTAACTATGGCTACACCTTC.

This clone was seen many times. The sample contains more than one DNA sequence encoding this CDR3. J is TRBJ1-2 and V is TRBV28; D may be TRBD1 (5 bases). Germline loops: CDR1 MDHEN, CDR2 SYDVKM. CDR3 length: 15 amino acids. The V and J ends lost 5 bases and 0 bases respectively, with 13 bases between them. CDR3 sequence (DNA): TGTGCCAGCAGTCCCCCAGGGCCCTCTAACTATGGCTACACCTTC. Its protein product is CASSPPGPSNYGYTF.

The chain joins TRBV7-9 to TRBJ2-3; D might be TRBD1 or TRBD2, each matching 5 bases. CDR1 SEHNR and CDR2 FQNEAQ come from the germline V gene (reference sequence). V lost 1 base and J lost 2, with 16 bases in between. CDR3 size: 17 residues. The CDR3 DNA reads TGTGCCAGCAGCTTAGTGGTGCCCGGGACCTACACAGATACGCAGTATTTT. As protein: CASSLVVPGTYTDTQYF.

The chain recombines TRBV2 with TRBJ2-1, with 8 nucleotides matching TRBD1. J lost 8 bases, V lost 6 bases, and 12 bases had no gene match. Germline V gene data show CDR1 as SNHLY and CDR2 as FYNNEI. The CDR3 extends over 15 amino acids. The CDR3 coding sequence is TGTGCCAGCAGCCAACTCAGACAGGGGTTGGATGAGCAGTTCTTC. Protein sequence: CASSQLRQGLDEQFF.